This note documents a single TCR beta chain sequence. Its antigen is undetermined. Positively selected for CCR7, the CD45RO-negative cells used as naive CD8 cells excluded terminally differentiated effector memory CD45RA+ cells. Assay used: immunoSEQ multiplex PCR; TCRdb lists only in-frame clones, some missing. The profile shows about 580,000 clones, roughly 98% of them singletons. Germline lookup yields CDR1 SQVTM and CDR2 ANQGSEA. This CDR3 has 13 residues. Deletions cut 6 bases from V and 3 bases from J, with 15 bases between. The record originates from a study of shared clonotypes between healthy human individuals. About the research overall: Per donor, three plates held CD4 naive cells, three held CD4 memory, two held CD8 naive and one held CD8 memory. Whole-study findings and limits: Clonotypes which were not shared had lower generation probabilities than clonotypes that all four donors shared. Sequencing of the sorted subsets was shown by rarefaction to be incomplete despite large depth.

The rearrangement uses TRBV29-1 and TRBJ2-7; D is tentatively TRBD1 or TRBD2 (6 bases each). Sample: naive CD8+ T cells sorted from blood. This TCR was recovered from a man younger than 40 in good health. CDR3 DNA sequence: TGCAGCGTCGCGGAGGGGGAGATCTACGAGCAGTACTTC. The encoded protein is CSVAEGEIYEQYF.